Shown below are 21 T cell receptor beta chains from a single sample sequenced in a study of blood T cell repertoires in COVID-19. The method was immunoSEQ multiplex PCR; TCRdb's version includes in-frame clones alone and lacks a portion of them. This repertoire shows about 140,000 clones, more than 75% found once; its top ten account for approximately 14%. The source material was peripheral blood. These receptors all come from an elderly man with acute or convalescent COVID-19.

This clone was found many times. This chain joins TRBV27 and TRBJ2-3, with TRBD1 matching over 9 bases. V shed 11 bases and J 3 bases; nucleotides not matched to a gene: 9. The CDR3 has 14 residues. The germline CDR1 and CDR2 sequences are MNHEY and SMNVEV (reference sequence). CDR3 amino acids: CAAQRGQGTDTQYF. The CDR3 DNA reads as TGTGCCGCCCAAAGGGGACAGGGAACAGATACGCAGTATTTT.

In its sample, this clone is medium-sized (0.01 to 0.1%). The identical CDR3 is also encoded by other nucleotide sequences in the sample. The rearrangement links TRBV5-6 to TRBJ1-1, with D possibly matching TRBD1 (5 bases). Trimming removed 4 bases from V and 4 bases from J, with 11 bases in between. This CDR3 comprises 13 residues. CDR1 and CDR2 from the germline V gene are SGHDT and YYEEEE. CDR3 residues: CASSPSTGTEAFF. CDR3 nucleotide sequence: TGTGCCAGCAGCCCCTCAACAGGCACTGAAGCTTTCTTT.

In the case of this clone: Other DNA sequences in the sample encode the same CDR3. CDR3 DNA sequence: TGCGCCAGCAGCCAAGATCGACAGGGAAGATACGAGCAGTACTTC. This translates into CASSQDRQGRYEQYF. The rearrangement links TRBV4-1 to TRBJ2-7; 7 bases line up with TRBD1. Trimming at V came to 0 bases and at J to 4 bases, leaving 6 bases not matched to a gene. CDR1 is MGHRA and CDR2 is YSYEKL in the germline V gene. The CDR3 extends over 15 amino acids.

The chain uses TRBV11-2 and TRBJ1-1, with D perhaps matching TRBD1 (5 bases). CDR3 length equals 14 residues. CDR1 is SGHAT and CDR2 is FQNNGV in the germline V gene. V was clipped by 0 bases and J by 4 bases, with 9 bases between them. The DNA for the CDR3 is TGTGCCAGCAGCTTAGATCGGGGGGGCACTGAAGCTTTCTTT. Encoded protein: CASSLDRGGTEAFF.

The gene calls are TRBV5-1 and TRBJ2-3, with D possibly being TRBD1 (6 bases). Germline values: CDR1 SGHRS, CDR2 YFSETQ. Trimming shortened V by 3 bases and J by 2 bases, and 10 bases separated the two germline ends. This CDR3 has 14 amino acids. The DNA for the CDR3 is TGCGCCAGCAGCTGGGGGCTAGTCACAGATACGCAGTATTTT. Translating gives CASSWGLVTDTQYF.

The genes are TRBV3-1 (or the pseudogene TRBV3-2) and TRBJ2-2; perhaps TRBD2 as D (6 bases). V lost 5 bases and J lost 7, with 11 bases in between. The CDR3 has 13 amino acids. The V gene's germline CDR1 is LGHDT and CDR2 YNNKEL (reference sequence). CDR3: CASSSPAGGELFF. In nucleotides, the CDR3 is TGTGCCAGCAGCTCACCAGCGGGCGGGGAGCTGTTTTTT.

J is TRBJ2-2 and V is TRBV5-1; tentative D call: TRBD2 (5 bases). The CDR3 has 14 residues. With 0 bases removed from V and 5 bases from J, the gap between germline ends came to 8 bases. The V gene's germline CDR1 is SGHRS and CDR2 YFSETQ. CDR3 sequence (DNA): TGCGCCAGCAGCTTGGCCGGGGAAACCGGGGAGCTGTTTTTT. Residues: CASSLAGETGELFF.

The rearrangement links TRBV5-6 to TRBJ1-1; D is unresolved. Looked up from germline, CDR1 is SGHDT and CDR2 is YYEEEE. The CDR3 runs to 14 residues. With 0 bases removed from V and 5 bases from J, the gap between germline ends came to 11 bases. The chain's CDR3 is CASSLVHVRTEAFF. In DNA form, the CDR3 reads TGTGCCAGCAGCTTGGTCCATGTCAGGACTGAAGCTTTCTTT.

This chain connects TRBV11-3 to TRBJ2-3, with TRBD2 as a possible D gene (6 bases). The V and J ends lost 5 bases and 3 bases respectively, with 12 bases between them. The CDR3 runs 14 residues. The germline V gene has CDR1 SGHNT and CDR2 YENEEA. CDR3 region: CASSPDGGTDTQYF. The CDR3 bases are TGTGCCAGCAGCCCGGATGGGGGGACAGATACGCAGTATTTT.

The rearrangement uses TRBV7-9 and TRBJ2-4; weak D call: TRBD1 (5 bases). Germline V gene data show CDR1 as SEHNR and CDR2 as FQNEAQ (reference sequence). The CDR3 is 12 residues long. V lost 3 bases to trimming and J lost 9 bases, with 9 bases between them. CDR3 residues: CASSFQGGIQYF. For the CDR3, the DNA is TGTGCCAGCAGCTTCCAGGGCGGCATTCAGTACTTC. Based on the CDR3 plus reference TRBV7-9 and TRBJ2-4, the full variable domain is DTGVSQNPRHKITKRGQNVTFRCDPISEHNRLYWYRQTLGQGPEFLTYFQNEAQLEKSRLLSDRFSAERPKGSFSTLEIQRTEQGDSAMYLCASSFQGGIQYFGAGTRLSVL.

The chain has TRBV11-2 and TRBJ2-3; D unclear. The germline V and J ends were trimmed by 7 bases and 1 base, with 6 bases remaining between them. This CDR3 spans 12 amino acids. Per germline, CDR1 SGHAT and CDR2 FQNNGV. The DNA for the CDR3 is TGTGCCAGCAACCGGGGCACAGATACGCAGTATTTT. Its translation is CASNRGTDTQYF. Variable domain in full (rest from reference TRBV11-2 and TRBJ2-3): EAGVAQSPRYKIIEKRQSVAFWCNPISGHATLYWYQQILGQGPKLLIQFQNNGVVDDSQLPKDRFSAERLKGVDSTLKIQPAKLEDSAVYLCASNRGTDTQYFGPGTRLTVL.

Of note for this clone: This probably arose from a read error, given a far larger clone one base away. The chain couples TRBV2 to TRBJ1-1; D not resolved. V lost 6 bases and J lost 0, with 5 bases in between. The CDR3 length is 12 residues. From germline, CDR1 is SNHLY and CDR2 FYNNEI. The CDR3 loop is CASRFMNTEAFF. The CDR3 nucleotides are TGTGCCAGCAGATTTATGAACACTGAAGCTTTCTTT.

V gene TRBV2 combines with J gene TRBJ2-1, with D perhaps being TRBD1 or TRBD2 (5 bases each). CDR3 size: 16 residues. V was pared by 5 bases and J by 2 bases, with 16 bases between. Germline CDR1 and CDR2: SNHLY and FYNNEI. CDR3 in amino acids: CASSQGASRTYNEQFF. CDR3 bases: TGTGCCAGCAGTCAAGGGGCTAGCCGGACCTACAATGAGCAGTTCTTC.

The chain is built from TRBV5-1 and TRBJ2-5; 9 bases match TRBD2. The CDR3 spans 16 residues. After removal of 3 bases from V and 2 bases from J, the junction contained 8 bases not matched to a gene. Germline V CDR1 and CDR2: SGHRS, YFSETQ. CDR3 in amino acids: CASSSQSSGVQETQYF. The CDR3 bases are TGCGCCAGCAGCTCCCAGTCTAGCGGGGTGCAAGAGACCCAGTACTTC.

The V call is TRBV27, the J call TRBJ2-7, with a possible D match to TRBD2 (7 bases). CDR1 is MNHEY, CDR2 SMNVEV, per germline (reference sequence). The CDR3 runs 14 residues. Trimming removed 5 bases from V and 4 bases from J, with 15 bases in between. This CDR3 is CASSRGGAVYEQYF. CDR3 nucleotide sequence: TGTGCCAGCAGTAGGGGGGGCGCCGTATACGAGCAGTACTTC.

This chain links TRBV6-2 or TRBV6-3 with TRBJ2-5; maybe TRBD2 (6 bases). This CDR3 has 15 residues. The V gene's germline CDR1 is MNHEY and CDR2 SVGEGT. V dropped 6 bases and J dropped 9 bases, with 23 bases sitting between them. The CDR3 sequence: CASSLTRGHGSPQYF. CDR3 DNA: TGTGCCAGCAGCCTGACTAGAGGCCACGGGTCGCCCCAGTACTTC.

In this sample, this clone turned up a few times. V is TRBV24-1 and J is TRBJ2-3; D is possibly TRBD2 (6 bases). Germline CDR1 is KGHDR and CDR2 is SFDVKD. V was clipped by 7 bases and J by 2 bases, with 9 bases between them. This CDR3 comprises 13 residues. CDR3 sequence: CATRAGNTDTQYF. DNA for the CDR3: TGTGCCACCAGGGCGGGGAACACAGATACGCAGTATTTT.

The chain uses TRBV5-1 and TRBJ2-3; TRBD2 agrees at 8 bases. V was pared by 0 bases and J by 4 bases, with 4 bases of the junction left unmatched. Germline V gene data show CDR1 as SGHRS and CDR2 as YFSETQ. There are 15 residues in the CDR3. The DNA of the CDR3 is TGCGCCAGCAGCTTGGCCGGGGGGGCGGCAGATACGCAGTATTTT. It codes for CASSLAGGAADTQYF.

V usage is TRBV10-3 and J usage is TRBJ2-5; TRBD2 agrees at 10 bases. Germline V lookup: CDR1 ENHRY, CDR2 SYGVKD. This CDR3 has 16 residues. V lost 0 bases to trimming and J lost 1 base; unmatched junction nucleotides: 2. In nucleotides, the CDR3 is TGTGCCATCAGTGAGTCTTCTAGCGGGGGCCAAGAGACCCAGTACTTC. Translating it yields CAISESSSGGQETQYF.

This sequence joins TRBV7-8 and TRBJ2-5, with 11 bases matching TRBD1. V trimming: 1 base; J trimming: 9 bases; junction bases outside the gene matches: 10. CDR3 length: 16 residues. Germline-derived CDR1 and CDR2 are SGHVS and FQNEAQ. CDR3 residues: CASSLVSPGQGGAQYF. The CDR3 region has the DNA TGTGCCAGCAGCTTAGTGAGCCCGGGACAGGGGGGTGCCCAGTACTTC.

The gene calls are TRBV2 and TRBJ2-2, with 9 nucleotides matching TRBD1. CDR1 and CDR2 from the germline V gene are SNHLY and FYNNEI. The J segment lost 4 bases and the V segment lost 5 bases, leaving 14 bases of the junction unmatched. CDR3 size: 18 residues. CDR3 nucleotides: TGTGCCAGCAGTTCACAGGGGGCGAATACGCGGGGCACCGGGGAGCTGTTTTTT. This sequence encodes CASSSQGANTRGTGELFF.